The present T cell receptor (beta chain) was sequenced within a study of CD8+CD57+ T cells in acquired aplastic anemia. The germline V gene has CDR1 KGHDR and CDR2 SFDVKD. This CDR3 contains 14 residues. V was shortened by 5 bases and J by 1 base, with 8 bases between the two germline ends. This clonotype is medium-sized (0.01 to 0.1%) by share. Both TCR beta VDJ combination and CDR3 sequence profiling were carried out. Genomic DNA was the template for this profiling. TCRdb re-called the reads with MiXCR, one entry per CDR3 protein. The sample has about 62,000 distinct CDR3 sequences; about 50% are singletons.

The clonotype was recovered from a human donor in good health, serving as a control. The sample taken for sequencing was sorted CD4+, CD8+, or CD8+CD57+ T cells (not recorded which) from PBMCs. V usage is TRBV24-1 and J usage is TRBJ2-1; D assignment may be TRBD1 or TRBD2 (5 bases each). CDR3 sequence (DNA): TGTGCCACCAGTGGGGGACCTTCCTACAATGAGCAGTTCTTC. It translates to CATSGGPSYNEQFF.